The rows below give T cell receptor beta chains drawn from one sample of a study of T cells in Graves' hyperthyroidism and ophthalmopathy. One entry per CDR3 protein, called by TCRdb with MiXCR from the multiplex PCR reads. This table has 600,000 to 650,000 distinct CDR3 sequences, about a sixth appearing once. The source material was blood. The receptors originated from a woman aged 25 to 39 with Graves' hyperthyroidism. The CDR3 runs from the conserved cysteine through the conserved F or W. Fields, in order: CDR3 length, D gene, J gene, V gene, CDR3 protein. The D gene is left open where the match is weak.

14 TRBD2 TRBJ2-2 TRBV6-4 CATATSGNTGELVF
14 NA TRBJ1-5 TRBV5-4 CASSLDKNNQPQHF
17 TRBD2 TRBJ2-6 TRBV7-2 CASSRGWGRDGANVLTF
15 TRBD1 TRBJ2-4 TRBV19 CASSGQGSAKNIQYF
15 TRBD2 TRBJ2-1 TRBV6-2/TRBV6-3 CASSYLGLAGGSQFF
20 TRBD2 TRBJ2-1 TRBV7-7 CASSLEPGLAGSSSYNEQFF
16 NA TRBJ1-6 TRBV6-5 CASSYEGVGYNSPLHF
19 TRBD2 TRBJ2-4 TRBV28 CASNARGVIAGEPKNIQYF
15 TRBD2 TRBJ2-1 TRBV20-1 CSARGGLAGDDEQFF
19 TRBD2 TRBJ2-1 TRBV5-1 CASSLGIPSTSDNYNEQFF
13 NA TRBJ2-4 TRBV7-2 CVSSQWTENIQYF
18 TRBD2 TRBJ2-3 TRBV7-9 CASSPPGILAGVTDTQYF
14 NA TRBJ2-1 TRBV28 CASSSFGEYNEQFF
15 NA TRBJ1-6 TRBV11-2 CASSRAGVVGSPLHF
15 NA TRBJ2-3 TRBV20-1 CSAPSGIAGTDTQYF
13 NA TRBJ1-2 TRBV30 CAWSVGLGNGYTF
14 NA TRBJ2-2 TRBV2 CASSESGVGGELFF
15 NA TRBJ2-3 TRBV30 CAWSPTRGSADTQYF
17 NA TRBJ2-2 TRBV11-2 CASSLGPLVGDTGELFF
14 NA TRBJ2-7 TRBV20-1 CSASAWGLRYKQYF
14 TRBD2 TRBJ2-7 TRBV20-1 CSARRLASSYEQYF
17 TRBD2 TRBJ2-2 TRBV7-9 CASSLGLAIIYTGELFF
13 NA TRBJ2-5 TRBV19 CASSTRIQETQYF
12 NA TRBJ2-1 TRBV2 CASSVRYNEQFF
18 TRBD1 TRBJ1-3 TRBV11-2 CASSSIGTGLLSGNTIYF
11 TRBD1 TRBJ1-2 TRBV30 CAWSVQGKNTF